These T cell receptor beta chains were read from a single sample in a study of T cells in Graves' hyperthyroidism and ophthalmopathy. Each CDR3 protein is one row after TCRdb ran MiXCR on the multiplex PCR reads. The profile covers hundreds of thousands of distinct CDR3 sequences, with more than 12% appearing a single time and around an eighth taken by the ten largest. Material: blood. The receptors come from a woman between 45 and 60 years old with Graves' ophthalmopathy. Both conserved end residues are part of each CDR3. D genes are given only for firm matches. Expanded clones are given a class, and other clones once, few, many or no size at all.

CASSTPRARADTQYF | TGTGCCAGCAGTACCCCCCGGGCTAGGGCAGATACGCAGTATTTT | TRBV28 | few | - | TRBJ2-3
CASSSPGFVGHNEQFF | TGTGCCAGCAGTTCCCCGGGGTTCGTGGGACACAATGAGCAGTTCTTC | TRBV6-1 | many | - | TRBJ2-1
CASSPQLGGGSYNEQFF | TGTGCCAGCAGTCCCCAATTGGGCGGCGGGAGTTACAATGAGCAGTTCTTC | TRBV28 | many | TRBD2 | TRBJ2-1
CASSRRTGDNIQYF | TGTGCCAGCAGCCGACGGACAGGGGACAACATTCAGTACTTC | TRBV28 | many | TRBD1 | TRBJ2-4
CASSEGTRQETQYF | TGTGCCAGCAGTGAAGGGACTAGGCAAGAGACCCAGTACTTC | TRBV28 | many | TRBD2 | TRBJ2-5
CASSLVGSSGANVLTF | TGCGCCAGCAGCTTGGTTGGGTCCTCTGGGGCCAACGTCCTGACTTTC | TRBV5-1 | few | - | TRBJ2-6
CASRLGRFTEAFF | TGTGCCAGCAGGTTAGGACGGTTCACTGAAGCTTTCTTT | TRBV27 | many | - | TRBJ1-1
CASRKTGNYGYTF | TGTGCCAGCAGGAAGACAGGGAACTATGGCTACACCTTC | TRBV28 | many | TRBD1 | TRBJ1-2
CASSLHGREQYF | TGTGCCAGCAGTTTGCACGGCAGGGAGCAGTACTTC | TRBV12-3/TRBV12-4 | many | - | TRBJ2-7
CASSQGPGGNQPQHF | TGTGCCAGCAGCCAAGGTCCTGGGGGCAATCAGCCCCAGCATTTT | TRBV3-1 | many | - | TRBJ1-5
CAWSGGPTNEKLFF | TGTGCCTGGAGCGGCGGTCCAACTAATGAAAAACTGTTTTTT | TRBV30 | many | - | TRBJ1-4
CAISGDRAGETEAFF | TGTGCCATCAGTGGGGACAGGGCAGGGGAGACTGAAGCTTTCTTT | TRBV10-3 | many | TRBD1 | TRBJ1-1
CSARDFREDDTQYF | TGCAGTGCTAGAGATTTCCGGGAGGATGATACGCAGTATTTT | TRBV20-1 | many | TRBD2 | TRBJ2-3
CASRTGNSNQPQHF | TGTGCCAGCAGGACAGGGAATAGCAATCAGCCCCAGCATTTT | TRBV2 | many | TRBD1 | TRBJ1-5
CSASGGSSYEQYF | TGCAGTGCTAGCGGCGGGAGCTCCTACGAGCAGTACTTC | TRBV20-1 | many | TRBD2 | TRBJ2-7
CASAAGETQYF | TGTGCCAGCGCTGCTGGGGAGACCCAGTACTTC | TRBV6-2/TRBV6-3 | few | - | TRBJ2-5
CASSPRTGRNYEQYF | TGTGCCAGCAGTCCTCGGACAGGGAGGAACTACGAGCAGTACTTC | TRBV28 | many | TRBD1 | TRBJ2-7
CASSFSGTGADTQYF | TGTGCCAGCAGTTTTTCTGGAACGGGCGCAGATACGCAGTATTTT | TRBV12-3/TRBV12-4 | few | - | TRBJ2-3
CASSQMGGYNEQFF | TGTGCCAGCAGCCAAATGGGGGGGTACAATGAGCAGTTCTTC | TRBV7-2 | many | TRBD2 | TRBJ2-1
CASSQTSANHEQYF | TGTGCCAGCAGCCAGACTAGCGCTAACCACGAGCAGTACTTC | TRBV13 | many | TRBD2 | TRBJ2-7
CATRLYSESPLHF | TGTGCCACCAGGCTCTACTCGGAGTCACCCCTCCACTTT | TRBV28 | few | - | TRBJ1-6
CATSDLTADQETQYF | TGTGCCACCAGTGATTTGACGGCAGACCAAGAGACCCAGTACTTC | TRBV24-1 | few | - | TRBJ2-5
CASSISPREQETQYF | TGTGCCAGTAGTATATCCCCCCGGGAACAAGAGACTCAGTACTTC | TRBV19 | - | - | TRBJ2-5
CASSPLSRTENLNTEAFF | TGTGCCAGCTCACCATTATCCCGGACAGAGAATCTGAACACTGAAGCTTTCTTT | TRBV18 | many | - | TRBJ1-1
CAWSPDGNYGYTF | TGTGCCTGGAGCCCGGACGGTAACTATGGCTACACCTTC | TRBV30 | many | - | TRBJ1-2
CASSPLLGPTDTQYF | TGTGCCAGCAGTCCCCTTCTAGGCCCGACAGATACGCAGTATTTT | TRBV6-2/TRBV6-3 | - | - | TRBJ2-3
CASSYRAGGPTDTQYF | TGTGCCAGCAGTTATAGAGCGGGAGGGCCTACAGATACGCAGTATTTT | TRBV6-1 | few | TRBD2 | TRBJ2-3
CASSSGAGGNTEAFF | TGTGCCAGCAGCTCTGGGGCAGGGGGCAACACTGAAGCTTTCTTT | TRBV7-3 | few | TRBD1 | TRBJ1-1
CASSLVGRYAYEQYF | TGCGCCAGCAGCTTGGTCGGCAGGTATGCCTACGAGCAGTACTTC | TRBV5-1 | many | - | TRBJ2-7
CASTTGPSGGQYF | TGTGCCAGCACCACTGGGCCCAGCGGGGGGCAGTATTTT | TRBV28 | many | TRBD2 | TRBJ2-3
CASSFVDNQPQHF | TGTGCCAGCAGTTTTGTCGACAATCAGCCCCAGCATTTT | TRBV28 | - | - | TRBJ1-5
CSVGQHTGELFF | TGCAGCGTGGGACAGCACACCGGGGAGCTGTTTTTT | TRBV29-1 | - | TRBD1 | TRBJ2-2
CASSLRGLGNEQFF | TGTGCCAGCAGTCTTCGTGGTTTGGGGAATGAGCAGTTCTTC | TRBV27 | many | - | TRBJ2-1
CASSQVSGSGTEAFF | TGTGCCAGCAGCCAAGTTTCAGGGAGTGGCACTGAAGCTTTCTTT | TRBV3-1 | many | - | TRBJ1-1
CASSLTGLSGYTF | TGTGCCAGCAGCTTGACAGGGTTGAGTGGCTACACCTTC | TRBV5-5 | many | - | TRBJ1-2
CSARQAGVSYNEQFF | TGCAGTGCTAGACAGGCGGGAGTCTCCTACAATGAGCAGTTCTTC | TRBV20-1 | - | TRBD2 | TRBJ2-1
CSARTSGSSYEQYF | TGCAGTGCTCGGACTAGCGGGAGCTCCTACGAGCAGTACTTC | TRBV20-1 | few | TRBD2 | TRBJ2-7
CASSKNRDRNGYTF | TGTGCCAGCAGCAAAAACCGGGACAGAAATGGCTACACCTTC | TRBV11-1 | many | TRBD1 | TRBJ1-2
CASSTDRTYYNEQFF | TGTGCCAGCAGTACCGACAGAACCTACTACAATGAGCAGTTCTTC | TRBV6-5 | - | - | TRBJ2-1
CASSYPPRLAVADTQYF | TGTGCCAGCAGTTACCCCCCTCGGTTAGCAGTGGCAGATACGCAGTATTTT | TRBV6-2/TRBV6-3 | few | - | TRBJ2-3
CASSSGQLLGTQYF | TGTGCCAGCAGCTCGGGACAGCTACTTGGGACCCAGTACTTC | TRBV7-2 | many | TRBD1 | TRBJ2-5
CSVDYKTGWPAFF | TGCAGCGTTGACTACAAAACAGGGTGGCCAGCTTTCTTT | TRBV29-1 | - | - | TRBJ1-1
CASREEATAYEQYF | TGTGCCAGCAGGGAGGAGGCGACCGCCTACGAGCAGTACTTC | TRBV5-4 | many | - | TRBJ2-7
CASRESGRAGELFF | TGTGCCAGCAGAGAAAGCGGGAGGGCCGGGGAGCTGTTTTTT | TRBV6-1 | - | TRBD2 | TRBJ2-2
CASSSYRKSPDTQYF | TGTGCCAGCAGTTCCTACCGAAAGTCGCCAGATACGCAGTATTTT | TRBV28 | many | - | TRBJ2-3
CASKEGTSKNYGYTF | TGTGCCAGCAAAGAAGGGACATCTAAGAACTATGGCTACACCTTC | TRBV6-1 | few | - | TRBJ1-2
CASRGGTEAFF | TGTGCCAGCAGGGGTGGCACTGAAGCTTTCTTT | TRBV28 | many | - | TRBJ1-1
CASSLDPGFSYNSPLHF | TGTGCCAGCAGCTTAGATCCGGGATTCTCCTATAATTCACCCCTCCACTTT | TRBV7-2 | - | - | TRBJ1-6
CASSEPKTIRRNEQFF | TGTGCCAGCAGTGAGCCGAAGACCATAAGAAGGAATGAGCAGTTCTTC | TRBV27 | few | - | TRBJ2-1
CATSDPSGASYNEQFF | TGTGCCACCAGTGATCCATCAGGGGCAAGCTACAATGAGCAGTTCTTC | TRBV24-1 | many | - | TRBJ2-1
CASRTQTSGRAHEQYF | TGTGCCAGCCGAACCCAGACTAGCGGGAGGGCCCACGAGCAGTACTTC | TRBV28 | many | TRBD2 | TRBJ2-7
CSAWGPGGSYEQYF | TGCAGTGCTTGGGGTCCAGGCGGAAGCTACGAGCAGTACTTC | TRBV20-1 | many | - | TRBJ2-7
CASSLVGRQNTEAFF | TGTGCCAGCAGCTTAGTTGGCAGGCAGAACACTGAAGCTTTCTTT | TRBV7-2 | few | - | TRBJ1-1